This T cell receptor beta chain was sequenced during a study of OX40 agonist ivuxolimab in advanced cancers. Whole-study context: Participants averaged approximately 65 years of age (range roughly 23 to 79) and were about 85% male.

The data were produced by immunoSEQ multiplex PCR, yet TCRdb's version contains in-frame clones alone and is incomplete. Here the sample spans roughly 100,000 clones, around 85% being singletons. Remarks on this clone: No antigen is known for it.

Overall study results and limits: Clonal expansion was seen in CD4+ and CD8+ blood T cells by week 6 at 0.1 to 3.0 mg/kg. On average, CD8+ T cells showed a greater number of expanded clones than CD4+. The 0.1-3.0 mg/kg partial responders had among the lowest clonal expansion.

The V and J ends lost 6 bases and 5 bases respectively, with 13 bases between them. The CDR3 is 13 residues long. Germline values: CDR1 MNHEY, CDR2 SVGAGI. The rearrangement joins TRBV6-5 to TRBJ1-1; possible D gene TRBD1, 5 bases. This material consisted of CD4+ or CD8+ T cells sorted from blood, taken in a trial of the OX40 agonist ivuxolimab. This receptor was taken from an adult with an advanced solid tumor such as melanoma, head and neck, liver or kidney cancer. CDR3 DNA: TGTGCCAGCAGCCACGGGTGGGGGACTGAAGCTTTCTTT. Its protein is CASSHGWGTEAFF.